Described below is a single TCR beta chain sequence and its context. The antigen is not known. Control patients had untreated stable or active relapsing-remitting multiple sclerosis by revised McDonald criteria. Bulk CD8+ and CD4+ cells came from magnetic negative isolation; CD8+ TEMRA by FACS. cDNA came from approximately 0.5 to 1 ug RNA primed by random hexamers. Amplification of TCR beta CDR3 was carried out by immunoSEQ multiplex PCR, which covered 54 Vbeta and 13 Jbeta segments. TCRdb recomputed calls from the immunoSEQ multiplex PCR reads with MiXCR, one row per CDR3 protein. The table has about 300,000 distinct CDR3 sequences, 92% seen once. This entry is derived from a study of CD8 T cells in Susac syndrome. Study results and limitations: An acknowledgment was made by the study that its TCR sequencing and HLA analysis involved relatively few individuals.

Germline V gene lookup returns CDR1 DFQATT and CDR2 SNEGSKA (reference sequence). Deletions cut 2 bases from V and 1 base from J, with 8 bases between. The CDR3 has 13 residues. This receptor was taken from a human donor with multiple sclerosis. V and J are TRBV20-1 and TRBJ1-2; tentatively, D is TRBD1 (6 bases). Sequencing was done on a sample of CD4+ T cells from PBMCs. CDR3 nucleotides: TGCAGTGCTAGAATGGGACATAACTATGGCTACACCTTC. Translation gives CSARMGHNYGYTF.